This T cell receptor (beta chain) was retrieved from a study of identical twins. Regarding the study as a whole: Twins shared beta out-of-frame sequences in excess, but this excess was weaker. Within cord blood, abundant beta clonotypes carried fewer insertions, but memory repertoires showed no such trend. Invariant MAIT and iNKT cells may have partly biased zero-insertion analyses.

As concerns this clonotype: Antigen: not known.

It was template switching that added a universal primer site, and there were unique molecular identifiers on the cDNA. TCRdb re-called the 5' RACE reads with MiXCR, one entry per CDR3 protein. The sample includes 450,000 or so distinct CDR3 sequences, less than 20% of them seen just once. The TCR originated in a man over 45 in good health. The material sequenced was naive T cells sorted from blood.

For the CDR3, the DNA is TGCAGCGTTGAGACAGGGGTGTACGAGCAGTACTTC. Residues: CSVETGVYEQYF. This sequence joins TRBV29-1 and TRBJ2-7, with 8 bases identical to TRBD1. The CDR3 has 12 amino acids. After removal of 3 bases from V and 4 bases from J, the junction contained 2 bases not matched to a gene. The germline gives CDR1 SQVTM, CDR2 ANQGSEA.